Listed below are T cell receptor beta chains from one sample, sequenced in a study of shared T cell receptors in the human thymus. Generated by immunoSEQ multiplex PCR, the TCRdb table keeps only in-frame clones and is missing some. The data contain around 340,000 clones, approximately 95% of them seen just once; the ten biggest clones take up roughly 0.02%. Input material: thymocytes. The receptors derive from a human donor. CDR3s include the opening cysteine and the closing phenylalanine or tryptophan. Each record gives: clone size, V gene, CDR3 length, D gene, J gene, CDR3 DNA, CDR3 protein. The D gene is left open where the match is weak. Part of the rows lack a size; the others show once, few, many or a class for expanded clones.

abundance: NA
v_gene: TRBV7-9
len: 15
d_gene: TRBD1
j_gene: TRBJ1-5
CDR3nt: TGTGCCAGCAGCAACGGACAGGATAGCAATCAGCCCCAGCATTTT
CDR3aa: CASSNGQDSNQPQHF

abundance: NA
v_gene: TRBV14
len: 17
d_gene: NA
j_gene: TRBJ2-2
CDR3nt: TGTGCCAGCAGCCAACCCTGGGGATCGCGGGTCACCGGGGAGCTGTTTTTT
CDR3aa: CASSQPWGSRVTGELFF

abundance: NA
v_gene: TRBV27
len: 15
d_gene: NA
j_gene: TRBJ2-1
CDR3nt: TGTGCCAGCAGTTTCGGTCTCTTGAAAGGGCATGAGCAGTTCTTC
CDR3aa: CASSFGLLKGHEQFF

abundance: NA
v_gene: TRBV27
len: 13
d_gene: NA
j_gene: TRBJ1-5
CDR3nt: TGTGCCAGCAGTAACGGCGGCCCAGGGCCCCAGCATTTT
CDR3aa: CASSNGGPGPQHF

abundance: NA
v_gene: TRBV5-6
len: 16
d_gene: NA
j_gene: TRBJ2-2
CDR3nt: TGTGCCAGCAGCCTCGACAGGGAGGGTAGGTCCGGGGAGCTGTTTTTT
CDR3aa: CASSLDREGRSGELFF

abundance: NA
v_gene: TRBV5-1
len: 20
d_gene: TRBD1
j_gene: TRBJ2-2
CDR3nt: TGCGCCAGCAGCCGGCTGGCAGGGGGAAGTCGATTGATAAGTGGCGGGGAGCTGTTTTTT
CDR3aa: CASSRLAGGSRLISGGELFF

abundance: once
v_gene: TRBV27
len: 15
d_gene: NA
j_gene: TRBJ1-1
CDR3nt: TGTGCCAGCAGTCGGGTCCGCCGCAGGAACACTGAAGCTTTCTTT
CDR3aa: CASSRVRRRNTEAFF

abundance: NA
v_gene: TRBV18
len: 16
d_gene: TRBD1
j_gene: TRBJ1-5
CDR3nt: TGTGCCACAACGAAGGGGGCGGCCGGCCCCAATCAGCCCCAGCATTTT
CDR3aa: CATTKGAAGPNQPQHF

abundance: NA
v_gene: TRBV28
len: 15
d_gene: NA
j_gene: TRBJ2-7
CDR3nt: TGTGCCAGCAGTCTACAGGGAGGGGGGACCTACGAGCAGTACTTC
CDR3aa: CASSLQGGGTYEQYF

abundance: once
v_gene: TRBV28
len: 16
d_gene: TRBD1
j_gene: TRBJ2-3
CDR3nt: TGTGCCAGCATCAACCAGGAACAGGGGGGCACAGATACGCAGTATTTT
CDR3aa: CASINQEQGGTDTQYF

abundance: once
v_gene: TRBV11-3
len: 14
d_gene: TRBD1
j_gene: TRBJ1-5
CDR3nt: TGTGCCAGCAGCTCGCGACAGGGGTATCAGCCCCAGCATTTT
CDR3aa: CASSSRQGYQPQHF

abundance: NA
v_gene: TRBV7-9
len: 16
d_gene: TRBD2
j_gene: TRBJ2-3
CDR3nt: TGTGCCAGCAGCCGCCCCAGGCGGGAGAGCACAGATACGCAGTATTTT
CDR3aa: CASSRPRRESTDTQYF

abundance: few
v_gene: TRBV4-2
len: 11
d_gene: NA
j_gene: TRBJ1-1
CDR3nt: TGTGCCAGCAGCCAAGATCAAGAAGGATTCTTT
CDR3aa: CASSQDQEGFF

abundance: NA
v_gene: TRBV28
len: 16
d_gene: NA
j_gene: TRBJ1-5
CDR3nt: TGTGCCAGCAGTTCCGACCAGGGTAGCGGCAATCAGCCCCAGCATTTT
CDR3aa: CASSSDQGSGNQPQHF

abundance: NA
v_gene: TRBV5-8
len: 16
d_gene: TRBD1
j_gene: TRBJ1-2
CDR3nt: TGTGCCAGCAGCTATCCGGACAGGACAGGCTTATATGGCTACACCTTC
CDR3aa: CASSYPDRTGLYGYTF

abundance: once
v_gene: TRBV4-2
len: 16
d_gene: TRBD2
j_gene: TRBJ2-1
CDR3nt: TGTGCCAGCAGCCAAGACGTGTGGGAGGGACACAATGAGCAGTTCTTC
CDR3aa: CASSQDVWEGHNEQFF

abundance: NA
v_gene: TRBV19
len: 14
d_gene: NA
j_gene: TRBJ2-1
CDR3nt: TGTGCCAGTAGTATAGAACGACTATCGCGTGAGCAGTTCTTC
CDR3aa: CASSIERLSREQFF

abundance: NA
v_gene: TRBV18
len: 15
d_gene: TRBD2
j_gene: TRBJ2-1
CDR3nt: TGTGCCAGCTCACGGCGGGAGTTCTCCTACAATGAGCAGTTCTTC
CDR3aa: CASSRREFSYNEQFF

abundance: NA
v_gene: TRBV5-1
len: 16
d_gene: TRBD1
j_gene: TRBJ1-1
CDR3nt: TGCGCCAGCAGCTTGGGACCGCAGGGGGGGAACACTGAAGCTTTCTTT
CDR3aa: CASSLGPQGGNTEAFF

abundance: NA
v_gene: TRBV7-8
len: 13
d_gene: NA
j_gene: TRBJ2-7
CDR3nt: TGTGCCAGCAGCTCGGTTCCCTCCTACGAGCAGTACTTC
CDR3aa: CASSSVPSYEQYF

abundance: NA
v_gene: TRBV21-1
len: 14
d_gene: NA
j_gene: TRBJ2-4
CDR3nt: TGTGCCAGCAGCAGGGGGGTAGCCAAAAACATTCAGTACTTC
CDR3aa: CASSRGVAKNIQYF

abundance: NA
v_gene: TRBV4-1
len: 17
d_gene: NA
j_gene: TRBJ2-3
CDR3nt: TGCGCCAGCAGCCAAGGCCACCGGGACGCCGGACAAGATACGCAGTATTTT
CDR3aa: CASSQGHRDAGQDTQYF

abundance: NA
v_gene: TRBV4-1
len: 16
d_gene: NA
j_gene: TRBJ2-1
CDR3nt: TGCGCCAGCAGGGGGGGGACAGGACGGTCCTACAATGAGCAGTTCTTC
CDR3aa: CASRGGTGRSYNEQFF